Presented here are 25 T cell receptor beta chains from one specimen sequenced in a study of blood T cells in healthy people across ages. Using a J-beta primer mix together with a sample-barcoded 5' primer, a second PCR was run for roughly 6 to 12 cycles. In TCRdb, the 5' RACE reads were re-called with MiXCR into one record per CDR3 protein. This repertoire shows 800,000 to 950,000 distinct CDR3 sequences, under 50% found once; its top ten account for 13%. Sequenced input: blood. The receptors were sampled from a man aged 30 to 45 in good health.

In nucleotides, the CDR3 is TGCAGTGCGGGGGACAGGGAAGCCAAAAACATTCAGTACTTC. This gives the protein CSAGDREAKNIQYF. The chain couples TRBV20-1 to TRBJ2-4, with 9 bases fitting TRBD1. J was trimmed by 0 bases and V by 6 bases; bases with no gene match: 3. The CDR3 extends over 14 amino acids. Germline V gene lookup returns CDR1 DFQATT and CDR2 SNEGSKA (reference sequence).

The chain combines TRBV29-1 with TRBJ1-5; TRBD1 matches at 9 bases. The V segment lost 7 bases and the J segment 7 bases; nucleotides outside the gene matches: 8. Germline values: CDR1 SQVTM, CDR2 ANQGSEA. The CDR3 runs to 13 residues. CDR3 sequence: CSAATGGKQPQHF. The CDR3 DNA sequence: TGCAGCGCTGCGACAGGGGGTAAACAGCCCCAGCATTTT.

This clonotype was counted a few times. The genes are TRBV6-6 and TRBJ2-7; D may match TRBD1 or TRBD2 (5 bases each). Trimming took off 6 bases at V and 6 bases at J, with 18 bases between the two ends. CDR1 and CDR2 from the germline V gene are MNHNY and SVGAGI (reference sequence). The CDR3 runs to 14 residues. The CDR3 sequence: CASRGDVAQSEQYF. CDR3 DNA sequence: TGTGCCAGCAGAGGGGACGTAGCACAATCCGAGCAGTACTTC.

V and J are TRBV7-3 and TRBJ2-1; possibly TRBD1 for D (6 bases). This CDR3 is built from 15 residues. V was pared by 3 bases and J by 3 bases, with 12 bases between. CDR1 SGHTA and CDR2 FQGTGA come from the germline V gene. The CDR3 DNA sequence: TGTGCCAGCAGCTTGGCTGGACAGAACTACAATGAGCAGTTCTTC. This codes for CASSLAGQNYNEQFF.

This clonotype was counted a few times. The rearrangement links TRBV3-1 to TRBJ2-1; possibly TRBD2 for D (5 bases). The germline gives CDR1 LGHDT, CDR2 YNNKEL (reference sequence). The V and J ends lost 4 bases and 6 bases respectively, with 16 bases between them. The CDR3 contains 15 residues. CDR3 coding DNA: TGTGCCAGCAGCCCGCCTTTTGAGGGCGGCAATGAGCAGTTCTTC. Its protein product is CASSPPFEGGNEQFF.

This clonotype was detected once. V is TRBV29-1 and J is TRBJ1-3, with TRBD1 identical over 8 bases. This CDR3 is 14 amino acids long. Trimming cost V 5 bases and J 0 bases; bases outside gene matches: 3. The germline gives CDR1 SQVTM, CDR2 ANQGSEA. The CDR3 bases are TGCAGCGTTTCAGGGGGCAACTCTGGAAACACCATATATTTT. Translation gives CSVSGGNSGNTIYF.

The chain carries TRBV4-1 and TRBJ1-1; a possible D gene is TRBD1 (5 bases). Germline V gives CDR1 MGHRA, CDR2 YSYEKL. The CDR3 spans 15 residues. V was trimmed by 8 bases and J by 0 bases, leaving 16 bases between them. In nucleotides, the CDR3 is TGCGCCAGCGGTTACACAGGATCGGTGAACACTGAAGCTTTCTTT. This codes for CASGYTGSVNTEAFF.

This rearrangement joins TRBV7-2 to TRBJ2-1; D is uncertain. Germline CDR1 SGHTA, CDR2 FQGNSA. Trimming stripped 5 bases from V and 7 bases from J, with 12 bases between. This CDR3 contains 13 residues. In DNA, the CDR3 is TGTGCCAGCAGCCCAGGATCCAAAAATGAGCAGTTCTTC. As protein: CASSPGSKNEQFF.

CDR3 in DNA: TGTGCCAGCAGCCATTCGGACAGGGGATTCGGCAATGAGCAGTTCTTC. Protein sequence: CASSHSDRGFGNEQFF. The V and J genes are TRBV6-5 and TRBJ2-1; the match to TRBD1 covers 9 bases. Per the germline V gene, CDR1 is MNHEY and CDR2 is SVGAGI. V lost 6 bases and J lost 6; bases outside the gene matches: 12. The CDR3 runs to 16 residues.

CDR3 coding DNA: TGTGCCAGCGATTACAGGACCGTGGAGTACTTC. It codes for CASDYRTVEYF. V usage is TRBV6-2 or TRBV6-3 and J usage is TRBJ2-5; possibly TRBD1 for D (5 bases). This CDR3 contains 11 residues. CDR1 is MNHEY, CDR2 SVGEGT, per germline. V lost 8 bases and J lost 12, with 16 bases in between.

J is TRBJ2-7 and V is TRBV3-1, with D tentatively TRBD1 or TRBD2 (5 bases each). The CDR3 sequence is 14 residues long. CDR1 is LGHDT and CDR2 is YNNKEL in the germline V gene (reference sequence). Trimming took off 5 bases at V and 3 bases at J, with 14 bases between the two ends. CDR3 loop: CASSSLGESYEQYF. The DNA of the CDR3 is TGTGCCAGCAGCTCCTTGGGGGAGAGCTACGAGCAGTACTTC.

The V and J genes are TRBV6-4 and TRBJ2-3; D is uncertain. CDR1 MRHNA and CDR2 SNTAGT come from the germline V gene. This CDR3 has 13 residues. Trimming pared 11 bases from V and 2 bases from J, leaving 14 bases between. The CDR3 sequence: CAAPWYLTDTQYF. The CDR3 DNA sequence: TGTGCCGCCCCGTGGTACCTCACAGATACGCAGTATTTT.

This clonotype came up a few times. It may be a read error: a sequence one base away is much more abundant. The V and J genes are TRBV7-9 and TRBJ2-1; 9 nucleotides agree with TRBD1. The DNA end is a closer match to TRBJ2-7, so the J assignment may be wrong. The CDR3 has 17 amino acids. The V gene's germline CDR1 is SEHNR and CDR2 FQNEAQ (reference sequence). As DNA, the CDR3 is TGTGCCAGCAGCCCCCCCCGGGACAGGGTCTCCTACAATGAGCAGTACTTC. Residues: CASSPPRDRVSYNEQYF.

In DNA, the CDR3 is TGTGCCATCAGTGAGATGCAGGGGGTCCCTATGAAAGAGACCCAGTACTTC. It specifies CAISEMQGVPMKETQYF. V is TRBV10-3 and J is TRBJ2-4; 7 positions match TRBD1. The J call is in doubt because the DNA end fits TRBJ2-5 better. This CDR3 is built from 17 residues. CDR1 and CDR2 (germline): ENHRY, SYGVKD.

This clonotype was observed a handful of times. The CDR3 loop reads CASSIQQGRHEQYF. Written as DNA, the CDR3 is TGTGCCAGCAGCATTCAACAGGGGCGGCATGAGCAGTACTTC. The J gene is TRBJ2-7, the V gene TRBV3-1; 7 nucleotides agree with TRBD1. V was clipped by 5 bases and J by 7 bases; unmatched bases: 11. CDR3 size: 14 residues. The germline V gene has CDR1 LGHDT and CDR2 YNNKEL (reference sequence).

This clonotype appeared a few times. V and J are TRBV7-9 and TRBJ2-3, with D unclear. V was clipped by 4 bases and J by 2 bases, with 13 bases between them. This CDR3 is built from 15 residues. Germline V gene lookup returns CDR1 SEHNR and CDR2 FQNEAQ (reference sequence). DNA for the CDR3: TGTGCCAGCAGCTCCGTCGCCCTGGCCACAGATACGCAGTATTTT. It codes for CASSSVALATDTQYF.

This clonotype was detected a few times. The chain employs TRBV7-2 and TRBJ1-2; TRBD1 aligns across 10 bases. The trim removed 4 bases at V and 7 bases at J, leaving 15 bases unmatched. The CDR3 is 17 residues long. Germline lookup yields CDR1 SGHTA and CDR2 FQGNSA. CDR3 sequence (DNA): TGTGCCAGCAGCTCAGAACCGGGACAGGGGAGGCTAGCTGGCTACACCTTC. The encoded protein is CASSSEPGQGRLAGYTF.

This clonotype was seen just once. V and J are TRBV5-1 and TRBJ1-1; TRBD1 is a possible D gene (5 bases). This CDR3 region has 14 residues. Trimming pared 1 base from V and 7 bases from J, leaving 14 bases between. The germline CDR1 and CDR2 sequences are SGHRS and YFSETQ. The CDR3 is CASSLFAGQGEAFF. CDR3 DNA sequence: TGCGCCAGCAGCTTGTTTGCGGGGCAGGGTGAAGCTTTCTTT.

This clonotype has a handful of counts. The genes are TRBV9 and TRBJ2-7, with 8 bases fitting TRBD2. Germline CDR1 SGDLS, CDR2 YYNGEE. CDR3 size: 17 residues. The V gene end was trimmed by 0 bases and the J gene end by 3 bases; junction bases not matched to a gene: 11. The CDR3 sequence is CASSVGETSVGDYEQYF. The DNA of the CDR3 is TGTGCCAGCAGCGTAGGGGAGACTAGCGTCGGCGACTACGAGCAGTACTTC.

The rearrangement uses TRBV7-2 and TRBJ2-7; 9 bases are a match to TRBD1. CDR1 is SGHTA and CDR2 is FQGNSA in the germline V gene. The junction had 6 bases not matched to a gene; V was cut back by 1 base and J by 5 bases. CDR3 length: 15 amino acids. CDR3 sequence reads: CASSLVGQGMNEQYF. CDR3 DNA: TGTGCCAGCAGCTTAGTCGGACAGGGGATGAACGAGCAGTACTTC.

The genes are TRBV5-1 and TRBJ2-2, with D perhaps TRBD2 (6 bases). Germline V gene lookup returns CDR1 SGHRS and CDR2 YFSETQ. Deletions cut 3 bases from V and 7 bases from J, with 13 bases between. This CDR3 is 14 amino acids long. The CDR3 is CASSWDSTNGELFF. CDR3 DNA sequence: TGCGCCAGCAGCTGGGACTCGACGAACGGGGAGCTGTTTTTT. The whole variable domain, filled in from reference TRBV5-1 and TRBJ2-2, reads KAGVTQTPRYLIKTRGQQVTLSCSPISGHRSVSWYQQTPGQGLQFLFEYFSETQRNKGNFPGRFSGRQFSNSRSEMNVSTLELGDSALYLCASSWDSTNGELFFGEGSRLTVL.

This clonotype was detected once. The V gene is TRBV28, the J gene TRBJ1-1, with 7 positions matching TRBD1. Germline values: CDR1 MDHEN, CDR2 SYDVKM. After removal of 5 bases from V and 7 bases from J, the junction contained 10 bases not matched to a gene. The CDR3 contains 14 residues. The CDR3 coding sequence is TGTGCCAGCAGTCCGCAGACAGGGAATATTGAAGCTTTCTTT. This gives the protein CASSPQTGNIEAFF.

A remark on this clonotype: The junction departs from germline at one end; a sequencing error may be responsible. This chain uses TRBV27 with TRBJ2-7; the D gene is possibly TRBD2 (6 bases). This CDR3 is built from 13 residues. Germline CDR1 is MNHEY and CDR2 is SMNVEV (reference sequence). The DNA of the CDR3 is TGTGCCAGCAGTGTGACTAGTTCCTACGAGCGGTACTTC. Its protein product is CASSVTSSYERYF.

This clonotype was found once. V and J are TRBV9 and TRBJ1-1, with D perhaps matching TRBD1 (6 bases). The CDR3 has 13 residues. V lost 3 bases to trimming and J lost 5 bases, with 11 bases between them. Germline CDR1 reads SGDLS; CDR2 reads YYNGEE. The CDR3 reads CASSGGGSTEAFF. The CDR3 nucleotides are TGTGCCAGCAGCGGAGGGGGTAGTACTGAAGCTTTCTTT.

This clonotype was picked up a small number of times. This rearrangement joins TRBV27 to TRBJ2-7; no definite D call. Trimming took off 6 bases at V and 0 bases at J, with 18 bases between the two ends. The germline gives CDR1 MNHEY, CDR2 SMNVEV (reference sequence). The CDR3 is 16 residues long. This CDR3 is CASSLIQGSLSYEQYF. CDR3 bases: TGTGCCAGCAGCCTCATCCAAGGGTCCCTCTCCTACGAGCAGTACTTC.